This paragraph covers one T cell receptor (beta chain) sequence. The CDR3 spans 16 residues. V lost 1 base and J lost 0, with 14 bases in between. CDR1 is SGHNT, CDR2 YYREEE, per germline (reference sequence). Per the study methods: By means of reference gene primer amplification, nucleated cell counts were estimated. Produced via immunoSEQ multiplex PCR; TCRdb's table is partial and in-frame only. That table furnishes V, J and clone size, whereas the DNA furnished D and trimming. Here the sample spans approximately 140,000 clones, around 85% being singletons. The record originates from a study of blood T cell repertoires in COVID-19. Turning to the study itself: Samples representing acute and convalescent COVID-19 were sourced from the United States, Italy and Spain. The cDNA or gDNA used as material had been derived from T cells, B-cell-depleted T cells, or PBMCs.

The source material was peripheral blood. The sequence derives from a man in his 70s with acute or convalescent COVID-19. The chain carries TRBV5-4 and TRBJ2-7; D is unresolved. The CDR3 DNA reads as TGTGCCAGCAGCTTGTACGCCGGGTCAAGCTCCTACGAGCAGTACTTC. Translation gives CASSLYAGSSSYEQYF.